Presented here are 20 T cell receptor beta chains from one specimen sequenced in a study of blood T cell repertoires in COVID-19. The method was immunoSEQ multiplex PCR; TCRdb's version includes in-frame clones alone and lacks a portion of them. The sample holds about 71,000 clones; 75% to 90% are singletons and the top ten take 2.5% to 3%. Sequenced: peripheral blood. The origin of the receptors is a man aged 50 to 60 with acute or convalescent COVID-19.

The V gene is TRBV4-1, the J gene TRBJ1-5; possible D gene TRBD1, 6 bases. V lost 3 bases and J 7 bases, leaving 16 bases between the germline ends. The CDR3 contains 15 residues. The germline V gene encodes CDR1 MGHRA and CDR2 YSYEKL. The CDR3 reads CASSQADSWEQPQHF. For the CDR3, the DNA is TGCGCCAGCAGCCAGGCGGACAGTTGGGAGCAGCCCCAGCATTTT.

The chain has TRBV6-6 and TRBJ2-7; perhaps TRBD2 as D (5 bases). The CDR3 sequence is 15 residues long. Germline CDR1 and CDR2: MNHNY and SVGAGI (reference sequence). With 0 bases removed from V and 6 bases from J, the gap between germline ends came to 15 bases. CDR3 in amino acids: CASSYSVEGVGEQYV. The CDR3, as DNA: TGTGCCAGCAGTTACTCAGTCGAGGGAGTTGGCGAGCAGTACGTC.

The chain links TRBV28 to TRBJ1-5; D is unclear. V was cut by 7 bases and J by 1 base, with 14 bases left in between. The CDR3 has 15 amino acids. Germline V gene data show CDR1 as MDHEN and CDR2 as SYDVKM. Here the CDR3 reads CASKKYRESNQPQHF. CDR3 bases: TGTGCCAGCAAAAAATACAGAGAGAGCAATCAGCCCCAGCATTTT.

CDR3 sequence reads: CASSLGTRLAGVSSYNEQFF. For the CDR3, the DNA is TGTGCCAGCAGCTTAGGTACGCGGCTAGCGGGAGTGAGCTCCTACAATGAGCAGTTCTTC. The gene calls are TRBV11-3 and TRBJ2-1; the match to TRBD2 covers 10 bases. Germline V gene data show CDR1 as SGHNT and CDR2 as YENEEA. The CDR3 has 20 residues. The ends lost 1 base at V and 0 bases at J; junction bases unmatched: 12.

The chain employs TRBV14 and TRBJ2-3, with TRBD2 matching 13 bases. CDR3 length: 17 residues. V lost 1 base, J lost 6 bases, and 7 bases stayed unmatched. Germline CDR1 and CDR2: SGHDN and FVKESK. The CDR3 DNA follows: TGTGCCAGCAGCCAAGTGGCGACTAGCGGGAGGCGGGATACGCAGTATTTT. Its translation: CASSQVATSGRRDTQYF.

This rearrangement joins TRBV28 to TRBJ2-4, with 7 bases identical to TRBD1. CDR3 size: 17 residues. The trim removed 6 bases at V and 2 bases at J, leaving 13 bases unmatched. Per the germline V gene, CDR1 is MDHEN and CDR2 is SYDVKM. The chain's CDR3 is CASSGQRGRGSKNIQYF. The CDR3 DNA reads TGTGCCAGCAGCGGCCAAAGGGGGCGTGGGTCCAAAAACATTCAGTACTTC.

The chain recombines TRBV12-3 or TRBV12-4 with TRBJ2-5; 7 bases are a match to TRBD1. The ends lost 4 bases at V and 4 bases at J; junction bases unmatched: 3. This CDR3 has 13 residues. CDR3 protein: CASSSQGIETQYF. The CDR3 DNA reads as TGTGCCAGCAGTTCACAGGGGATAGAGACCCAGTACTTC.

The V gene is TRBV6-5, the J gene TRBJ1-4; unclear D gene. Germline loops: CDR1 MNHEY, CDR2 SVGAGI. V was trimmed by 7 bases and J by 2 bases, leaving 11 bases between them. There are 14 residues in the CDR3. The CDR3 region is CASTWAATNEKLFF. Here the CDR3 DNA reads TGTGCCAGCACCTGGGCTGCGACTAATGAAAAACTGTTTTTT.

The chain combines TRBV5-1 with TRBJ2-1, with 14 bases that match TRBD2. The V segment lost 4 bases and the J segment 8 bases; nucleotides outside the gene matches: 5. Germline CDR1 and CDR2: SGHRS and YFSETQ. There are 15 residues in the CDR3. Written as DNA, the CDR3 is TGCGCCAGCAGCGGCGGGACTAGCGGGAGACATGAGCAGTTCTTC. This encodes CASSGGTSGRHEQFF.

In DNA form, the CDR3 reads TGCAGCGTTGCCGGGTTTCTGGGAGGGCCAGAGACCCAGTACTTC. Residues: CSVAGFLGGPETQYF. The V gene is TRBV29-1, the J gene TRBJ2-5, with 7 bases matching TRBD2. In germline, CDR1 is SQVTM, CDR2 ANQGSEA. The CDR3 is made up of 15 amino acids. V gave up 4 bases and J gave up 4 bases; unmatched junction bases: 12.

The genes are TRBV19 and TRBJ2-3; possible D gene TRBD2, 5 bases. Germline V lookup: CDR1 LNHDA, CDR2 SQIVND (reference sequence). V lost 6 bases and J 2 bases, leaving 18 bases between the germline ends. The CDR3 totals 16 residues. CDR3 DNA: TGTGCCAGTAGACCGAGTGGGCGGGTTAACACAGATACGCAGTATTTT. Protein product: CASRPSGRVNTDTQYF.

The chain links TRBV11-2 to TRBJ1-3, with TRBD1 identical over 8 bases. V trimming: 6 bases; J trimming: 0 bases; junction bases outside the gene matches: 4. This CDR3 has 15 residues. CDR1 and CDR2 (germline): SGHAT, FQNNGV. CDR3 amino acids: CASSPTGGSGNTIYF. The CDR3 nucleotides are TGTGCCAGCAGTCCAACAGGGGGCTCTGGAAACACCATATATTTT. Together with reference TRBV11-2 and TRBJ1-3, the CDR3 gives the full variable domain: EAGVAQSPRYKIIEKRQSVAFWCNPISGHATLYWYQQILGQGPKLLIQFQNNGVVDDSQLPKDRFSAERLKGVDSTLKIQPAKLEDSAVYLCASSPTGGSGNTIYFGEGSWLTVV.

Here the CDR3 reads CASKEGSNTEAFF. As DNA, the CDR3 is TGCGCCAGCAAGGAGGGCAGTAACACTGAAGCTTTCTTT. The rearrangement joins TRBV5-1 to TRBJ1-1, with D uncertain. Germline assignment: CDR1 SGHRS and CDR2 YFSETQ. Deletions cut 6 bases from V and 2 bases from J, with 11 bases between. The CDR3 sequence is 13 residues long.

V and J are TRBV6-5 and TRBJ1-1, with a possible D match to TRBD1 (6 bases). Germline V gene data show CDR1 as MNHEY and CDR2 as SVGAGI. The CDR3 consists of 15 residues. V lost 5 bases and J lost 6, with 19 bases in between. Here the CDR3 DNA reads TGTGCCAGCAGTCCTGGGAACAGGGTGTACCCTGAAGCTTTCTTT. Its translation is CASSPGNRVYPEAFF.

The chain combines TRBV25-1 with TRBJ2-1; 16 bases map to TRBD2. The CDR3 is made up of 15 amino acids. V was pared by 8 bases and J by 7 bases, with 5 bases of the junction left unmatched. From germline, CDR1 is MGHDK and CDR2 SYGVNS. CDR3 loop: CASGTSGRGANEQFF. CDR3 coding DNA: TGTGCCAGCGGGACTAGCGGGAGGGGGGCTAATGAGCAGTTCTTC.

This clone appeared once. This chain links TRBV29-1 with TRBJ2-1, with 11 bases matching TRBD2. With V trimmed by 6 bases and J by 0 bases, 7 bases remained unmatched. In germline, CDR1 is SQVTM, CDR2 ANQGSEA. The CDR3 length is 16 residues. CDR3 sequence reads: CSVPGLAASSYNEQFF. The CDR3 nucleotides read TGCAGCGTCCCGGGACTAGCGGCGAGCTCCTACAATGAGCAGTTCTTC.

J is TRBJ1-1 and V is TRBV6-2 or TRBV6-3, with a possible D match to TRBD1 (5 bases). With 2 bases removed from V and 11 bases from J, the gap between germline ends came to 12 bases. This CDR3 comprises 12 residues. CDR1 and CDR2 (germline): MNHEY, SVGEGT. CDR3 in amino acids: CASSYPSRGAFF. For the CDR3, the DNA is TGTGCCAGCAGTTACCCCTCGCGGGGGGCTTTCTTT.

The rearrangement links TRBV29-1 to TRBJ1-1; D call uncertain. Trimming shortened V by 4 bases and J by 1 base, and 16 bases separated the two germline ends. The CDR3 spans 15 residues. Germline V gives CDR1 SQVTM, CDR2 ANQGSEA. The CDR3 nucleotides read TGCAGCGTTGCTTCGGACCCGAGCGGGAACACTGAAGCTTTCTTT. Encoded protein: CSVASDPSGNTEAFF.

This sequence joins TRBV2 and TRBJ1-5; the D gene is possibly TRBD1 (6 bases). Trimming shortened V by 4 bases and J by 3 bases, and 10 bases separated the two germline ends. The CDR3 extends over 14 amino acids. Germline CDR1 SNHLY, CDR2 FYNNEI. CDR3 sequence (DNA): TGTGCCAGCAGTGTGGACAGAATCAATCAGCCCCAGCATTTT. Its protein product is CASSVDRINQPQHF.

The chain couples TRBV6-4 to TRBJ2-1; 8 positions match TRBD2. The germline V gene encodes CDR1 MRHNA and CDR2 SNTAGT. The CDR3 contains 15 residues. Trimming removed 9 bases from V and 8 bases from J; junction bases left unmatched: 15. In DNA, the CDR3 is TGTGCCAGTTCCCTAGGGTTGCGGGAGGCCGATGAGCAGTTCTTC. Protein: CASSLGLREADEQFF.